Shown below are 4 T cell receptor beta chains from a single sample sequenced in a study of T-cell memory formation after mild COVID-19. MiXCR, run by TCRdb on the 5' RACE reads, gives a single entry per CDR3 protein. The table includes 200,000 to 250,000 distinct CDR3 sequences, roughly 10% detected once. Sequenced: PBMCs or a T cell subset sorted from them (not recorded which). All receptors derive from a man aged 18 to 29 who had mild COVID-19 (a few samples of this study predate the infection). Cell type and time point are not known.

This sequence joins TRBV7-3 and TRBJ1-6, with 8 positions matching TRBD1. This CDR3 comprises 14 residues. The V and J ends lost 5 bases and 10 bases, in that order; junction bases with no gene match: 7. CDR1 SGHTA and CDR2 FQGTGA come from the germline V gene. The CDR3 loop reads CASSQGARGSPLHF. The DNA for the CDR3 is TGTGCCAGCAGCCAGGGGGCGCGTGGGTCACCCCTCCACTTT.

This clonotype was detected a few times. The chain is built from TRBV20-1 and TRBJ2-5; D not certain. Germline V gene sequence: CDR1 DFQATT, CDR2 SNEGSKA (reference sequence). The CDR3 is 10 residues long. The V end was cut by 1 base, the J end by 14 bases, with 11 bases between. CDR3 sequence reads: CSARGAFVYF. DNA for the CDR3: TGCAGTGCTAGAGGGGCCTTCGTTTACTTC.

This chain links TRBV7-9 with TRBJ2-2, with TRBD1 identical over 7 bases. V lost 5 bases to trimming and J lost 1 base; unmatched junction nucleotides: 7. Germline CDR1 SEHNR, CDR2 FQNEAQ (reference sequence). This CDR3 has 16 amino acids. The chain's CDR3 is CASSEDRDENTGELFF. The CDR3 DNA reads TGTGCCAGCAGCGAAGACAGGGATGAGAACACCGGGGAGCTGTTTTTT.

DNA of the CDR3: TGTGCCAGCAGCGTTATGTCAGGGAGCGGCACTGAAGCTTTCTTT. Translating it yields CASSVMSGSGTEAFF. V usage is TRBV9 and J usage is TRBJ1-1; D might be TRBD1 (5 bases). Germline V CDR1 and CDR2: SGDLS, YYNGEE. V was clipped by 2 bases and J by 4 bases, with 15 bases between them. This CDR3 contains 15 residues.